This record covers a single T cell receptor beta chain. Antigen specificity is unknown. The data belong to a study of CD8 T cells in ankylosing spondylitis. Whole-study findings and limits: There were earlier reports of some motif variants in reactive arthritis synovial fluid and blood. According to the report, clones linked to the disease were significantly enriched in matched synovial fluid samples taken from ankylosing spondylitis patients. What seemed typical of ankylosing spondylitis blood was a TCR beta motif built from several highly homologous variants. Researchers report that disease-linked clones proved CD8+ and relatively rare in peripheral blood.

A quantitative 5'-RACE method, one with molecular barcodes, was used to make TCR beta libraries. Each CDR3 protein is one row after TCRdb ran MiXCR on the 5' RACE reads. The sample holds 670,000 or so distinct CDR3 sequences, under 20% seen once. The specimen was blood, either unsorted or a sorted T cell fraction (not recorded which). This clonotype originated in a male donor with ankylosing spondylitis.

DNA of the CDR3: TGTGCCAGCAGCCTATACGAGAACACTGAAGCTTTCTTT. Encoded protein: CASSLYENTEAFF. The genes are TRBV14 and TRBJ1-1, with D unclear. This CDR3 has 13 residues. Trimming shortened V by 4 bases and J by 1 base, and 7 bases separated the two germline ends. Per germline, CDR1 SGHDN and CDR2 FVKESK.